The source of this TCR beta chain is a study of blood T cell repertoires in COVID-19. Whole-study context: The United States, Italy and Spain supplied acute and convalescent COVID-19 samples. T cells, B-cell-depleted T cells, or PBMCs provided the cDNA or gDNA that served as material.

CDR3 size: 14 residues. V was pared by 3 bases and J by 5 bases, with 11 bases between. Germline V gene data show CDR1 as MNHEY and CDR2 as SVGEGT. Original processing methods: Reference gene primer amplification gave nucleated cell count estimates. TCRdb's table, derived via immunoSEQ multiplex PCR, lists solely in-frame clones and lacks some. V, J and clone size are taken as reported in that table, and D and trimming were inferred from the DNA itself. The sample carries 50,000 to 55,000 clones, around nine tenths recorded once. Sample: peripheral blood. This TCR was sampled from a man between 50 and 59 years old with active COVID-19. The rearrangement uses TRBV6-2 or TRBV6-3 and TRBJ2-1, with D tentatively TRBD2 (6 bases). CDR3 DNA sequence: TGTGCCAGCAGTTATCGGGAGCCCAACAATGAGCAGTTCTTC. Protein sequence: CASSYREPNNEQFF.